The next 10 T cell receptor beta chains were all read from a single sample in a study of blood T cell repertoires in COVID-19. Produced via immunoSEQ multiplex PCR; TCRdb's table is partial and in-frame only. Here the sample spans some 78,000 clones, more than 70% being singletons. The source material was peripheral blood. The source is a man in his fifties or sixties with active or convalescent COVID-19.

The gene calls are TRBV11-3 and TRBJ2-3, with TRBD1 as a possible D gene (6 bases). The germline CDR1 and CDR2 sequences are SGHNT and YENEEA. V shed 1 base and J shed 3 bases, with 17 bases lying between them. The CDR3 totals 17 residues. CDR3 region: CASSLGQGPEHTDTQYF. DNA for the CDR3: TGTGCCAGCAGCTTAGGGCAGGGGCCCGAACATACAGATACGCAGTATTTT.

The chain recombines TRBV19 with TRBJ1-1, with a possible D match to TRBD1 (6 bases). The CDR3 contains 14 residues. The germline CDR1 and CDR2 sequences are LNHDA and SQIVND (reference sequence). V was cut by 3 bases and J by 4 bases, with 12 bases left in between. CDR3 protein: CASSIEWGPTEAFF. DNA for the CDR3: TGTGCCAGTAGTATCGAGTGGGGGCCCACTGAAGCTTTCTTT.

CDR3 region: CASSLGDSMGSPLHF. DNA of the CDR3: TGCGCCAGCAGCTTGGGGGACAGCATGGGTTCACCCCTCCACTTT. The chain links TRBV5-1 to TRBJ1-6, with 7 bases fitting TRBD1. Trimming took 0 bases from V and 9 from J; bases not matched to a gene: 6. Per the germline V gene, CDR1 is SGHRS and CDR2 is YFSETQ. This CDR3 is built from 15 residues.

This chain connects TRBV30 to TRBJ1-2; TRBD1 agrees at 9 bases. The CDR3 is 14 residues long. Trimming removed 5 bases from V and 1 base from J; junction bases left unmatched: 5. Germline V gene sequence: CDR1 GTSNPN, CDR2 SVGIG (reference sequence). CDR3 region: CAWSPGQGNYGYTF. Here the CDR3 DNA reads TGTGCCTGGTCCCCGGGACAGGGTAACTATGGCTACACCTTC.

V and J are TRBV3-1 (or the pseudogene TRBV3-2) and TRBJ1-2; 11 positions agree with TRBD1. Germline lookup yields CDR1 LGHDT and CDR2 YNNKEL (reference sequence). The CDR3 sequence is 12 residues long. Losses at the gene ends were 4 bases for V and 8 bases for J; bases not matched to a gene: 0. In DNA, the CDR3 is TGTGCCAGCAGCCGGGACAGGGGGGGCTACACCTTC. This codes for CASSRDRGGYTF.

The chain links TRBV27 to TRBJ2-2, with 7 bases that match TRBD1. Germline V gene lookup returns CDR1 MNHEY and CDR2 SMNVEV (reference sequence). V lost 2 bases to trimming and J lost 6 bases; unmatched junction nucleotides: 12. The CDR3 loop spans 17 amino acids. CDR3 DNA sequence: TGTGCCAGCAGTTTAAAAGGGGGCATAATAACTGCCGGGGAGCTGTTTTTT. Translation gives CASSLKGGIITAGELFF.

This clone showed up just a few times. The chain carries TRBV12-3 or TRBV12-4 and TRBJ1-2, with D maybe TRBD1 (5 bases). V was trimmed by 5 bases and J by 6 bases, leaving 10 bases between them. The CDR3 runs to 12 residues. CDR3 nucleotides: TGTGCCAGCAGTCAGGGTTTCGATGGCTACACCTTC. This translates into CASSQGFDGYTF.

The rearrangement joins TRBV5-1 to TRBJ1-6; 7 bases are shared with TRBD1. The CDR3 contains 17 residues. V dropped 0 bases and J dropped 5; count of bases not matched to a gene: 8. From germline, CDR1 is SGHRS and CDR2 YFSETQ. Here the CDR3 reads CASSLVVGTANNSPLHF. The CDR3 region has the DNA TGCGCCAGCAGCTTGGTTGTGGGGACAGCTAATAATTCACCCCTCCACTTT. Complete variable domain (other parts from reference TRBV5-1 and TRBJ1-6): KAGVTQTPRYLIKTRGQQVTLSCSPISGHRSVSWYQQTPGQGLQFLFEYFSETQRNKGNFPGRFSGRQFSNSRSEMNVSTLELGDSALYLCASSLVVGTANNSPLHFGNGTRLTVT.

This clone was picked up a small number of times. The chain carries TRBV7-9 and TRBJ2-3; TRBD2 matches at 16 bases. Germline lookup yields CDR1 SEHNR and CDR2 FQNEAQ (reference sequence). V was clipped by 5 bases and J by 2 bases; unmatched bases: 7. The CDR3 is made up of 18 amino acids. The CDR3 region has the DNA TGTGCCAGCAGCCAGGGACTAGCGGGGGGGCTTAACACAGATACGCAGTATTTT. As protein: CASSQGLAGGLNTDTQYF.

Points on this clone: The sample contains more than one DNA sequence encoding this CDR3. The chain carries TRBV6-6 and TRBJ1-1; unclear D gene. CDR3 size: 14 residues. The V and J ends lost 2 bases and 1 base respectively, with 8 bases between them. Germline CDR1 and CDR2: MNHNY and SVGAGI (reference sequence). CDR3 DNA: TGTGCCAGCAGTTACCCGGAGGGGAACACTGAAGCTTTCTTT. It specifies CASSYPEGNTEAFF.